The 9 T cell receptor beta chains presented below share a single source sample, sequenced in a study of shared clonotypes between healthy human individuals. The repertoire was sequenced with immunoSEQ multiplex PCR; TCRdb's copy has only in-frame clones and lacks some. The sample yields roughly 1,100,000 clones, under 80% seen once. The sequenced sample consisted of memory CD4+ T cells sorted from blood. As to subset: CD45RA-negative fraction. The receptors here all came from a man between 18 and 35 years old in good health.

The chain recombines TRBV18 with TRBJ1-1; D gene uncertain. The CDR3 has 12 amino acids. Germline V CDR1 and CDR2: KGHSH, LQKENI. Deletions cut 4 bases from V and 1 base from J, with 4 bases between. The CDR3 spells CASSHPNTEAFF. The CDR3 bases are TGTGCCAGCTCACACCCGAACACTGAAGCTTTCTTT.

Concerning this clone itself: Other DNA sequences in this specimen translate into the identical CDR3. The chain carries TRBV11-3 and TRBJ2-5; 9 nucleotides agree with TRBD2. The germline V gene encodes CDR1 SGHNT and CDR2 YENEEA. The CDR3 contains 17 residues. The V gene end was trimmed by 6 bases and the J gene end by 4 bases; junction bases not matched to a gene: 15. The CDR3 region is CASSAGTSNHLGETQYF. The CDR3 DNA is TGTGCCAGCAGTGCCGGGACTAGCAACCATCTAGGAGAGACCCAGTACTTC.

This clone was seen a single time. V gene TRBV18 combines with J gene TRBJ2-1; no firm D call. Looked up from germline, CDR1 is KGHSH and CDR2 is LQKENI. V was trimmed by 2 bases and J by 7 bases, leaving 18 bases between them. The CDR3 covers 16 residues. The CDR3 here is CASSPNSANLGNEQFF. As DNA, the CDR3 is TGTGCCAGCTCACCAAACTCCGCCAACCTGGGGAATGAGCAGTTCTTC. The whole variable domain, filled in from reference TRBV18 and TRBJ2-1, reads NAGVMQNPRHLVRRRGQEARLRCSPMKGHSHVYWYRQLPEEGLKFMVYLQKENIIDESGMPKERFSAEFPKEGPSILRIQQVVRGDSAAYFCASSPNSANLGNEQFFGPGTRLTVL.

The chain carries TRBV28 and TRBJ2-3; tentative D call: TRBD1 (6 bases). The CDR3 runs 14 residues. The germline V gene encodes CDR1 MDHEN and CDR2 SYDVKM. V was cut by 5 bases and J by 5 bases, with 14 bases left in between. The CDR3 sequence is CASSIQGRGDTQYF. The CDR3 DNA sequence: TGTGCCAGCAGTATACAGGGTAGAGGAGATACGCAGTATTTT.

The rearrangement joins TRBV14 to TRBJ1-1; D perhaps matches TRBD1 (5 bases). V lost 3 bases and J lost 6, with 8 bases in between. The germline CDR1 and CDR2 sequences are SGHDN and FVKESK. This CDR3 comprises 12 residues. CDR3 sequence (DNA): TGTGCCAGCAGCCACAGGGACGCTGAAGCTTTCTTT. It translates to CASSHRDAEAFF.

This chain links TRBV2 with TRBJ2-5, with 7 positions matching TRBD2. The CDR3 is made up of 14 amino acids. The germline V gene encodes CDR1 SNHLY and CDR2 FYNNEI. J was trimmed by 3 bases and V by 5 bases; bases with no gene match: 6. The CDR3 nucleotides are TGTGCCAGCAGTCCCCGGGGGGTAGAAGAGACCCAGTACTTC. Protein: CASSPRGVEETQYF.

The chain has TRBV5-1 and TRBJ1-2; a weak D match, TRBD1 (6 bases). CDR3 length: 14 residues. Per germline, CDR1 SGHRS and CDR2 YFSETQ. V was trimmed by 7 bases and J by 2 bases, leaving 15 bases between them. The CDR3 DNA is TGCGCCAGCCACTCAGGGGCTCCGAACTATGGCTACACCTTC. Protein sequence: CASHSGAPNYGYTF.

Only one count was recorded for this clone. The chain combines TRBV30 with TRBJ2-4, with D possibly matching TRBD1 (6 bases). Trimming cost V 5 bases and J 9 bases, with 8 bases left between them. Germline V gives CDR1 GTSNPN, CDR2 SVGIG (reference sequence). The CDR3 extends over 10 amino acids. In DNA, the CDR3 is TGTGCCTGGGGCAGGGGCATTCAGTACTTC. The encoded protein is CAWGRGIQYF.

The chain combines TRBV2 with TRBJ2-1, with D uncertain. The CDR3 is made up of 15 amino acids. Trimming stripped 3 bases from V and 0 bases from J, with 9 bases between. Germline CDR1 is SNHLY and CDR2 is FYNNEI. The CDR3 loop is CASSDGRNSYNEQFF. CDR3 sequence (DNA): TGTGCCAGCAGTGACGGGCGAAACTCCTACAATGAGCAGTTCTTC.